Listed here are 17 T cell receptor beta chains from one sample, sequenced in a study of cytomegalovirus exposure and HLA in healthy donors. Method: immunoSEQ multiplex PCR; TCRdb's copy keeps in-frame clones and lacks some. Among 90,000 or so clones listed, approximately 81% were seen once. Sequencing was carried out using PBMCs. The receptor source for this set is a man aged 18-30 years in good health and CMV-seropositive.

The V call is TRBV5-8, the J call TRBJ1-3, with D perhaps TRBD1 (6 bases). Germline CDR1 and CDR2: SGHTS and YDEGEE. CDR3 length: 13 amino acids. V lost 4 bases and J 3 bases, leaving 8 bases between the germline ends. CDR3 residues: CASSRDNGNTIYF. For the CDR3, the DNA is TGTGCCAGCAGCCGGGACAATGGAAACACCATATATTTT.

Only one count was recorded for this clone. The chain is built from TRBV25-1 and TRBJ1-4; D possibly corresponds to TRBD1 (5 bases). In germline, CDR1 is MGHDK, CDR2 SYGVNS. The CDR3 extends over 18 amino acids. V was cut by 3 bases and J by 6 bases, with 23 bases left in between. The CDR3 loop is CASSDPTGGARAYEKLFF. Written as DNA, the CDR3 is TGTGCCAGCAGTGACCCCACGGGCGGGGCGAGGGCTTATGAAAAACTGTTTTTT. Looking up the rest from reference TRBV25-1 and TRBJ1-4 gives the full variable domain: EADIYQTPRYLVIGTGKKITLECSQTMGHDKMYWYQQDPGMELHLIHYSYGVNSTEKGDLSSESTVSRIRTEHFPLTLESARPSHTSQYLCASSDPTGGARAYEKLFFGSGTQLSVL.

The CDR3 is CASPNERIKNIQYF. CDR3 in DNA: TGTGCCAGCCCTAATGAGAGGATCAAAAACATTCAGTACTTC. The chain employs TRBV6-4 and TRBJ2-4; no clear D. The germline V gene has CDR1 MRHNA and CDR2 SNTAGT. CDR3 size: 14 residues. Trimming pared 8 bases from V and 3 bases from J, leaving 14 bases between.

J is TRBJ2-3 and V is TRBV5-4; TRBD2 matches 11 bases. Germline CDR1 SGHNT, CDR2 YYREEE (reference sequence). The CDR3 has 16 residues. J gave up 3 bases and V 0 bases, and 3 bases lay outside the gene matches. The CDR3 region has the DNA TGTGCCAGCAGCTTGGTTACTAGCGGGAGAACAGATACGCAGTATTTT. Translating gives CASSLVTSGRTDTQYF.

This clone has only a few counts. This sequence joins TRBV5-4 and TRBJ2-3, with D possibly matching TRBD2 (7 bases). The CDR3 is 12 amino acids. Trimming stripped 10 bases from V and 2 bases from J, with 11 bases between. CDR1 is SGHNT, CDR2 YYREEE, per germline (reference sequence). CDR3 nucleotides: TGTGCCGCGGGGGCTCACACAGATACGCAGTATTTT. Protein: CAAGAHTDTQYF.

The rearrangement links TRBV4-1 to TRBJ1-4; TRBD1 aligns across 10 bases. Germline values: CDR1 MGHRA, CDR2 YSYEKL. Trimming took 4 bases from V and 6 from J; bases not matched to a gene: 2. There are 14 residues in the CDR3. CDR3 region: CASSPGQGDEKLFF. The CDR3 nucleotides are TGCGCCAGCAGCCCAGGACAGGGGGATGAAAAACTGTTTTTT.

The chain recombines TRBV2 with TRBJ2-6; D possibly corresponds to TRBD1 (7 bases). The germline V and J ends were trimmed by 8 bases and 1 base, with 15 bases remaining between them. Germline V CDR1 and CDR2: SNHLY, FYNNEI. The CDR3 has 16 amino acids. The CDR3 here is CASGGTVLSGANVLTF. In DNA form, the CDR3 reads TGTGCCAGCGGAGGGACAGTCTTGTCTGGGGCCAACGTCCTGACTTTC.

V is TRBV6-5 and J is TRBJ2-5; 7 bases are a match to TRBD2. The CDR3 contains 14 residues. Germline V CDR1 and CDR2: MNHEY, SVGAGI. J lost 4 bases, V lost 0 bases, and 2 bases had no gene match. The CDR3: CASSYSTGGETQYF. The CDR3, as DNA: TGTGCCAGCAGTTACTCGACGGGGGGAGAGACCCAGTACTTC.

The chain uses TRBV29-1 and TRBJ1-4; a possible D gene is TRBD1 (5 bases). V was pared by 5 bases and J by 2 bases, with 18 bases between. Germline V gives CDR1 SQVTM, CDR2 ANQGSEA. CDR3 length equals 16 residues. The CDR3 here is CSVSGGAWGTNEKLFF. The CDR3 DNA reads TGCAGCGTTTCTGGCGGGGCCTGGGGTACTAATGAAAAACTGTTTTTT.

The V and J genes are TRBV6-5 and TRBJ2-3, with TRBD1 identical over 10 bases. Germline V lookup: CDR1 MNHEY, CDR2 SVGAGI. The CDR3 contains 16 residues. The junction had 6 bases not matched to a gene; V was cut back by 4 bases and J by 2 bases. The CDR3 here is CASSLGQGVSTDTQYF. As DNA, the CDR3 is TGTGCCAGCAGTTTAGGACAGGGGGTCTCCACAGATACGCAGTATTTT.

This chain uses TRBV29-1 with TRBJ2-3; a possible D gene is TRBD2 (5 bases). CDR3 size: 15 residues. Germline V gene lookup returns CDR1 SQVTM and CDR2 ANQGSEA. V was cut by 3 bases and J by 5 bases, with 18 bases left in between. CDR3 region: CSVDLGIPAGDTQYF. DNA of the CDR3: TGCAGCGTTGACCTCGGGATCCCCGCCGGAGATACGCAGTATTTT.

CDR3 nucleotides: TGTGCCAGCAGTGACCCCCCGGGACAGTTCAATCAGCCCCAGCATTTT. Residues: CASSDPPGQFNQPQHF. This rearrangement joins TRBV28 to TRBJ1-5, with 7 bases aligning to TRBD1. Germline trimming cut 5 bases from V and 3 bases from J; bases unmatched to any gene: 10. The V gene's germline CDR1 is MDHEN and CDR2 SYDVKM. This CDR3 comprises 16 residues.

The rearrangement links TRBV28 to TRBJ2-1; TRBD1 agrees at 9 bases. CDR1 and CDR2 from the germline V gene are MDHEN and SYDVKM. V lost 1 base to trimming and J lost 4 bases; unmatched junction nucleotides: 11. The CDR3 is 18 residues long. Here the CDR3 reads CASSLLFLDRGLYNEQFF. Written as DNA, the CDR3 is TGTGCCAGCAGTTTATTATTCTTGGACAGGGGTTTATACAATGAGCAGTTCTTC.

The genes are TRBV2 and TRBJ1-5, with 7 bases identical to TRBD1. The V gene end was trimmed by 6 bases and the J gene end by 5 bases; junction bases not matched to a gene: 4. Germline CDR1 SNHLY, CDR2 FYNNEI. CDR3 length equals 13 residues. DNA for the CDR3: TGTGCCAGCAGGCCCGACAGGGATCAGCCCCAGCATTTT. Translation: CASRPDRDQPQHF.

This clone was counted a single time. This sequence joins TRBV6-1 and TRBJ2-4; a possible D gene is TRBD1 (6 bases). The germline CDR1 and CDR2 sequences are MNHNS and SASEGT. The CDR3 totals 16 residues. The V and J ends lost 2 bases and 9 bases respectively, with 20 bases between them. CDR3: CASSELFGQRSGIQYF. In nucleotides, the CDR3 is TGTGCCAGCAGTGAACTGTTTGGACAGAGGTCAGGCATTCAGTACTTC.

This chain links TRBV13 with TRBJ2-5; tentatively, D is TRBD1 (5 bases). V gave up 5 bases and J gave up 0 bases, with 7 bases separating them. Germline CDR1 PRHDT, CDR2 FYEKMQ (reference sequence). The CDR3 sequence is 13 residues long. Here the CDR3 DNA reads TGTGCCAGCAGCGACAGATACCAAGAGACCCAGTACTTC. Translated: CASSDRYQETQYF.

The chain has TRBV6-5 and TRBJ2-1; TRBD2 matches 11 bases. This CDR3 region has 16 residues. The germline V gene encodes CDR1 MNHEY and CDR2 SVGAGI. V trimming: 0 bases; J trimming: 5 bases; junction bases outside the gene matches: 3. CDR3 in DNA: TGTGCCAGCAGTTACTCGCCTAGCGGGAGGAACAATGAGCAGTTCTTC. Its protein product is CASSYSPSGRNNEQFF.